The next 20 T cell receptor beta chains were all read from a single sample in a study of blood T cells in healthy people across ages. With a J-beta primer mix and a sample-barcoded 5' primer, a second PCR ran roughly 6 to 11 cycles. TCRdb used MiXCR to reprocess the 5' RACE reads, holding one entry per CDR3 protein. The table has some 1.5 million distinct CDR3 sequences, roughly 30% seen once. Sequencing was performed on blood. These receptors originate from a woman between 25 and 40 years old in good health.

The gene calls are TRBV18 and TRBJ2-1, with 12 bases matching TRBD1. This CDR3 region has 17 residues. The junction had 7 bases not matched to a gene; V was cut back by 2 bases and J by 5 bases. Germline V gene lookup returns CDR1 KGHSH and CDR2 LQKENI. The CDR3 region is CASSPGTGGTIHNEQFF. CDR3 in DNA: TGTGCCAGCTCACCAGGGACAGGGGGCACCATCCACAATGAGCAGTTCTTC.

Comment on this clonotype: At one boundary the junction diverges from the germline segment, which might be a read error. The chain uses TRBV7-6 and TRBJ2-1, with D unclear. The CDR3 spans 16 residues. Germline CDR1 is SGHVS and CDR2 is FNYEAQ. DNA of the CDR3: TGTGCCAGCGGCTTAGGTCGGGCCGCGCCCCGCAATGAGCAGTTCTTC. As protein: CASGLGRAAPRNEQFF.

The chain uses TRBV12-3 or TRBV12-4 and TRBJ2-1; a possible D gene is TRBD1 (6 bases). V was pared by 6 bases and J by 8 bases, with 23 bases between. The CDR3 has 16 amino acids. The CDR3 here is CASRWTATLTEDEQFF. CDR3 coding DNA: TGTGCCAGCAGATGGACAGCGACCTTGACAGAAGATGAGCAGTTCTTC.

The table lists this clonotype with many counts. This sequence joins TRBV6-6 and TRBJ2-3, with 13 bases aligning to TRBD2. The J segment lost 4 bases and the V segment lost 4 bases, leaving 5 bases of the junction unmatched. The CDR3 runs 16 residues. Germline CDR1 is MNHNY and CDR2 is SVGAGI (reference sequence). The CDR3 region has the DNA TGTGCCAGCAGTTCCCCCGGACTAGCGGGGGCAGATACGCAGTATTTT. Its protein product is CASSSPGLAGADTQYF.

This clonotype was seen a few times. The chain has TRBV27 and TRBJ2-7, with 7 bases fitting TRBD2. The J segment lost 3 bases and the V segment lost 1 base, leaving 12 bases of the junction unmatched. This CDR3 has 17 amino acids. Germline CDR1 MNHEY, CDR2 SMNVEV (reference sequence). The CDR3 spells CASSLFSIAGGNYEQYF. CDR3 DNA sequence: TGTGCCAGCAGTTTATTCTCCATAGCGGGCGGCAACTACGAGCAGTACTTC.

This clonotype was detected ten times or more. This chain uses TRBV11-2 with TRBJ2-7; D is uncertain. Per the germline V gene, CDR1 is SGHAT and CDR2 is FQNNGV. The V end lost 1 base, the J end lost 7 bases, and 17 bases lay between the germline ends. The CDR3 totals 15 residues. The chain's CDR3 is CASSLAERPSREQYF. The CDR3 nucleotides are TGTGCCAGCAGCTTAGCGGAGCGACCATCTCGGGAGCAGTACTTC.

This clonotype was counted at least ten times. This chain joins TRBV27 and TRBJ2-7; no definite D call. The CDR3 contains 14 residues. Trimming left V 5 bases short and J 0 bases short, with 11 bases between. CDR1 and CDR2 (germline): MNHEY, SMNVEV (reference sequence). CDR3 nucleotides: TGTGCCAGCAGTCCCCAAAGCGACTCCTACGAGCAGTACTTC. Encoded protein: CASSPQSDSYEQYF.

This clonotype was found many times. This chain joins TRBV12-3 or TRBV12-4 and TRBJ1-1; 7 bases match TRBD1. V was pared by 10 bases and J by 1 base, with 3 bases of the junction left unmatched. The CDR3 loop spans 12 amino acids. The CDR3 bases are TGTGCCACCGGGACAGCGAACACTGAAGCTTTCTTT. Its translation is CATGTANTEAFF.

This chain uses TRBV11-3 with TRBJ1-2; 9 bases align to TRBD1. The CDR3 spans 14 residues. The germline V gene has CDR1 SGHNT and CDR2 YENEEA. With 1 base clipped from V and 11 bases from J, the junction kept 8 bases outside the gene matches. CDR3 amino acids: CASSLGDRVVWYTF. The CDR3 nucleotides read TGTGCCAGCAGCTTAGGGGACAGGGTTGTATGGTACACCTTC.

V and J are TRBV28 and TRBJ2-3, with D unclear. Germline V lookup: CDR1 MDHEN, CDR2 SYDVKM. The CDR3 contains 17 residues. V lost 4 bases, J lost 1 base, and 18 bases lay in between. As DNA, the CDR3 is TGTGCCAGCAGTTCAGATCCGCCCGGACCGGGCACAGATACGCAGTATTTT. This translates into CASSSDPPGPGTDTQYF.

This clonotype was counted at least ten times. The chain employs TRBV10-3 and TRBJ2-3; no clear D gene. V lost 10 bases and J lost 1, with 12 bases in between. Germline loops: CDR1 ENHRY, CDR2 SYGVKD. The CDR3 consists of 13 residues. CDR3 residues: CATGWPGTDTQYF. CDR3 DNA sequence: TGTGCCACCGGATGGCCGGGCACAGATACGCAGTATTTT.

J is TRBJ2-5 and V is TRBV28; D may be TRBD2 (7 bases). The germline CDR1 and CDR2 sequences are MDHEN and SYDVKM. CDR3 length: 16 amino acids. Trimming took 6 bases from V and 1 from J, leaving 18 bases between them. The CDR3: CASSTFGRGTQETQYF. The CDR3 DNA reads as TGTGCCAGCAGCACCTTTGGGAGGGGGACCCAAGAGACCCAGTACTTC.

This chain connects TRBV7-9 to TRBJ1-3; D gene ambiguous. Per the germline V gene, CDR1 is SEHNR and CDR2 is FQNEAQ (reference sequence). The CDR3 runs to 12 residues. V was shortened by 5 bases and J by 4 bases, with 6 bases between the two germline ends. DNA of the CDR3: TGTGCCAGCAGCGCATCAGGAAACACCATATATTTT. Translation: CASSASGNTIYF.

This clonotype has a handful of counts. The chain links TRBV2 to TRBJ2-3; no firm D call. Germline lookup yields CDR1 SNHLY and CDR2 FYNNEI. The CDR3 consists of 15 residues. V was trimmed by 5 bases and J by 8 bases, leaving 20 bases between them. CDR3 protein: CASSPPLTLLPTQYF. The CDR3 region has the DNA TGTGCCAGCAGTCCCCCACTGACCCTCCTGCCTACGCAGTATTTT.

V and J are TRBV5-6 and TRBJ2-7; D is uncertain. CDR3 length: 15 amino acids. Germline assignment: CDR1 SGHDT and CDR2 YYEEEE. The V gene lost 2 bases and the J gene lost 0 bases, with 12 bases spanning the gap. The CDR3 DNA is TGTGCCAGCAGCTTCCGGGCTGTGGGCTCCTACGAGCAGTACTTC. Translated: CASSFRAVGSYEQYF. Using reference TRBV5-6 and TRBJ2-7 for the parts outside the CDR3, the full variable domain is DAGVTQSPTHLIKTRGQQVTLRCSPKSGHDTVSWYQQALGQGPQFIFQYYEEEERQRGNFPDRFSGHQFPNYSSELNVNALLLGDSALYLCASSFRAVGSYEQYFGPGTRLTVT.

The genes are TRBV12-3 or TRBV12-4 and TRBJ2-1, with TRBD2 matching over 15 bases. J lost 9 bases, V lost 5 bases, and 5 bases had no gene match. The CDR3 totals 15 residues. The CDR3 is CASSRTSGRAFEQFF. Written as DNA, the CDR3 is TGTGCCAGCAGTCGGACTAGCGGGAGGGCCTTTGAGCAGTTCTTC.

This clonotype was seen a few times. The chain carries TRBV28 and TRBJ2-6; 10 nucleotides match TRBD1. Germline CDR1 and CDR2: MDHEN and SYDVKM. The CDR3 is 20 amino acids. J was trimmed by 2 bases and V by 5 bases; bases with no gene match: 15. Here the CDR3 reads CASSTPGQGRGVTGANVLTF. CDR3 sequence (DNA): TGTGCCAGCAGTACCCCGGGACAGGGGAGGGGAGTTACTGGGGCCAACGTCCTGACTTTC.

The CDR3 loop reads CASSDGERGEELNEQFF. The CDR3 bases are TGTGCCAGCAGCGACGGGGAGCGGGGGGAAGAGTTGAATGAGCAGTTCTTC. The chain uses TRBV9 and TRBJ2-1; 9 nucleotides line up with TRBD2. The CDR3 totals 17 residues. Germline values: CDR1 SGDLS, CDR2 YYNGEE. V lost 3 bases, J lost 7 bases, and 14 bases stayed unmatched.

This clonotype was observed at least ten times. The rearrangement uses TRBV29-1 and TRBJ2-7, with TRBD2 matching over 7 bases. Trimming removed 6 bases from V and 4 bases from J; junction bases left unmatched: 6. CDR1 SQVTM and CDR2 ANQGSEA come from the germline V gene. The CDR3 has 12 amino acids. CDR3 sequence (DNA): TGCAGCGTCGTCCGGGGAGGGTACGAGCAGTACTTC. Translating it yields CSVVRGGYEQYF.

This clonotype was found a few times. This chain joins TRBV20-1 and TRBJ2-7, with 8 bases fitting TRBD1. The germline CDR1 and CDR2 sequences are DFQATT and SNEGSKA (reference sequence). J gave up 2 bases and V 3 bases, and 3 bases lay outside the gene matches. This CDR3 spans 13 amino acids. The CDR3 region is CSASRGLPYEQYF. Written as DNA, the CDR3 is TGCAGTGCTAGCAGGGGGCTACCCTACGAGCAGTACTTC.